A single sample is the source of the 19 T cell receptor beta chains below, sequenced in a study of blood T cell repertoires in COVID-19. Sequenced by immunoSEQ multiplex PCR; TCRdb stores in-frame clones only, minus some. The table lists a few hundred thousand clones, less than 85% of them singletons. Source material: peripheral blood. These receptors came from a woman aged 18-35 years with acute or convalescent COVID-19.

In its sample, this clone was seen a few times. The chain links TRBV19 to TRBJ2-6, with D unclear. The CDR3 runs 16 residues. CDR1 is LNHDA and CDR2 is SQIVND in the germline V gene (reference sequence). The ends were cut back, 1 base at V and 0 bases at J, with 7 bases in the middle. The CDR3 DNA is TGTGCCAGTAGTATAGGGCAGATCTCTGGGGCCAACGTCCTGACTTTC. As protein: CASSIGQISGANVLTF.

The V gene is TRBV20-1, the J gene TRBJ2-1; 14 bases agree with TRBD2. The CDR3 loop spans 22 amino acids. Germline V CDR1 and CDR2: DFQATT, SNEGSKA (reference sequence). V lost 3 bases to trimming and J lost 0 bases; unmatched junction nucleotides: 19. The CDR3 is CSASGTMTSGRGKFSSYNEQFF. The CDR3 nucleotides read TGCAGTGCTAGTGGGACGATGACTAGCGGGAGGGGGAAGTTTAGCTCCTACAATGAGCAGTTCTTC.

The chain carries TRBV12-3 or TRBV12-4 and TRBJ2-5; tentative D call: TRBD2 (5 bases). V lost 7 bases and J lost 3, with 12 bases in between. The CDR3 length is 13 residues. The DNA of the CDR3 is TGTGCCAGCACCGGAGGTGATGAAGAGACCCAGTACTTC. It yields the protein CASTGGDEETQYF.

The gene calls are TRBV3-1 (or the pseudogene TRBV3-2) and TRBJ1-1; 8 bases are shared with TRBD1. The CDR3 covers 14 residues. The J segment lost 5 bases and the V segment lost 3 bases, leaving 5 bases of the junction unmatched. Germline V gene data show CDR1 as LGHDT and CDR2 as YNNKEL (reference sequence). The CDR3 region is CASSHPGTGTEAFF. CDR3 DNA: TGTGCCAGCAGCCACCCCGGGACAGGAACTGAAGCTTTCTTT.

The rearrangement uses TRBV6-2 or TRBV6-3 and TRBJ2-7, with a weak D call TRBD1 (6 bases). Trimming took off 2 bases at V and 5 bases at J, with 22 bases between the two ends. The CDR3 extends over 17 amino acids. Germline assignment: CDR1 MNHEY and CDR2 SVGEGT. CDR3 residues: CASSYPPGELRGNEQYF. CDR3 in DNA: TGTGCCAGCAGTTACCCACCAGGGGAACTACGAGGGAACGAGCAGTACTTC.

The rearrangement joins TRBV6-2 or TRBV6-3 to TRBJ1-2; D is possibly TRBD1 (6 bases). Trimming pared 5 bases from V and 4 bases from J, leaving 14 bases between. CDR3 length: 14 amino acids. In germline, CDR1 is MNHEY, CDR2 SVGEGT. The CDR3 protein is CASSKPGQSYGYTF. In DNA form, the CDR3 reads TGTGCCAGCAGTAAACCGGGACAAAGCTATGGCTACACCTTC.

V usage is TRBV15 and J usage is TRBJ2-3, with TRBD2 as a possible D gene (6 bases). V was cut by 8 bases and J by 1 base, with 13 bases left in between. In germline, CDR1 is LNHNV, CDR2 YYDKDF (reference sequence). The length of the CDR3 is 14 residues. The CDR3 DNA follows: TGTGCCACCTTGGAGGGCTCTGGCACAGATACGCAGTATTTT. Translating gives CATLEGSGTDTQYF.

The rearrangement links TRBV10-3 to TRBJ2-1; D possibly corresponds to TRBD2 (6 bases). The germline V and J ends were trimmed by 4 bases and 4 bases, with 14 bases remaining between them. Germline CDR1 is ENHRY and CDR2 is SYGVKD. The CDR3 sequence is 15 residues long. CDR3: CAISGPGLDYNEQFF. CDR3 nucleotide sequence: TGTGCCATCAGTGGCCCGGGACTGGATTACAATGAGCAGTTCTTC.

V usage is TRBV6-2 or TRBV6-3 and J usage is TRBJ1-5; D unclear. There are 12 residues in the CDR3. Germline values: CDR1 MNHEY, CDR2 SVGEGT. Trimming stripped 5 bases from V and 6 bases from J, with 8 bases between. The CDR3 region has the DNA TGTGCCAGCAGTCCGACAATTCAGCCCCAGCATTTT. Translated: CASSPTIQPQHF.

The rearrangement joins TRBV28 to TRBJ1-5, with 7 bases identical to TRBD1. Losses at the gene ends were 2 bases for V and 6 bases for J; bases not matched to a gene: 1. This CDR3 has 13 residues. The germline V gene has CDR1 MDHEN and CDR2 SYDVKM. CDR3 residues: CASSLTGAQPQHF. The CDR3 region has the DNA TGTGCCAGCAGTTTAACAGGGGCTCAGCCCCAGCATTTT.

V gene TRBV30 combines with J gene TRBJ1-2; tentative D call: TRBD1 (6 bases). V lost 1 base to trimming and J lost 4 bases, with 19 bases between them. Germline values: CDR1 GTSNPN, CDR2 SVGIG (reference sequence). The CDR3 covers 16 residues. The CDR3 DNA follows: TGTGCCTGGAGTGCGAGGGACACCAGAGCCCCCTATGGCTACACCTTC. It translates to CAWSARDTRAPYGYTF.

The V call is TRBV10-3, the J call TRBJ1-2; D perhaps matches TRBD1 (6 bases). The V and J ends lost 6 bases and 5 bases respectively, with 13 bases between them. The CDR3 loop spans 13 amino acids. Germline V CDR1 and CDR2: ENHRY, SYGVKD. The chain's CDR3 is CAISPDSQYGYTF. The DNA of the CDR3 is TGTGCCATCAGCCCGGACAGTCAGTATGGCTACACCTTC.

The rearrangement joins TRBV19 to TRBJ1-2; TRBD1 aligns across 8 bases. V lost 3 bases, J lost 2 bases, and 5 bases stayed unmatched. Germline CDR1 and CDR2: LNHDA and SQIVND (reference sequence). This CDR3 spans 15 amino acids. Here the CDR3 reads CASSIRTGRNYGYTF. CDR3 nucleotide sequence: TGTGCCAGTAGTATTCGGACAGGGAGAAACTATGGCTACACCTTC.

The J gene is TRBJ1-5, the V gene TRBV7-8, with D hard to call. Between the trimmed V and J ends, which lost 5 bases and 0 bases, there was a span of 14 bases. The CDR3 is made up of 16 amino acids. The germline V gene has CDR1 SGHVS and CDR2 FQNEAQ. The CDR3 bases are TGTGCCAGCAGCCCCAATGAGGCGGCTAGCAATCAGCCCCAGCATTTT. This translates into CASSPNEAASNQPQHF.

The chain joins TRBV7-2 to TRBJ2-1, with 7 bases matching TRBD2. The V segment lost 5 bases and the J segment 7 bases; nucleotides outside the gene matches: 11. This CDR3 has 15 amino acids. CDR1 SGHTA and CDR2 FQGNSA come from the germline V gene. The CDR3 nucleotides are TGTGCCAGCAGCCCCACTAGCGTTCTCCTAAATGAGCAGTTCTTC. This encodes CASSPTSVLLNEQFF. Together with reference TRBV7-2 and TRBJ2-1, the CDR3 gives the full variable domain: GAGVSQSPSNKVTEKGKDVELRCDPISGHTALYWYRQSLGQGLEFLIYFQGNSAPDKSGLPSDRFSAERTGGSVSTLTIQRTQQEDSAVYLCASSPTSVLLNEQFFGPGTRLTVL.

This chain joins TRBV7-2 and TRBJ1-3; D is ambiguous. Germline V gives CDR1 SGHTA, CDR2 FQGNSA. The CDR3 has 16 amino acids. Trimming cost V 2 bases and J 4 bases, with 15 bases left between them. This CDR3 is CASSLMSVLRGNTIYF. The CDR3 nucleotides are TGTGCCAGCAGCTTAATGTCAGTCCTGAGGGGAAACACCATATATTTT.

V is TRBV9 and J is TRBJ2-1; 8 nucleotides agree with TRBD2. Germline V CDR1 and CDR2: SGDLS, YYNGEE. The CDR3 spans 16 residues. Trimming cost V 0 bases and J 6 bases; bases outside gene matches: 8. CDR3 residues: CASSVALREVPNEQFF. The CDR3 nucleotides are TGTGCCAGCAGCGTAGCTCTGCGGGAGGTCCCCAATGAGCAGTTCTTC.

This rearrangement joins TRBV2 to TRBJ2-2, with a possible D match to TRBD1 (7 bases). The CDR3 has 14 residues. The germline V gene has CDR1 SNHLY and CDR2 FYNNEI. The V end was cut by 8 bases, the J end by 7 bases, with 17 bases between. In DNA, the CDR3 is TGTGCCAGCCACGCGACAGGGCGGGGCGGGGAGCTGTTTTTT. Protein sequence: CASHATGRGGELFF.

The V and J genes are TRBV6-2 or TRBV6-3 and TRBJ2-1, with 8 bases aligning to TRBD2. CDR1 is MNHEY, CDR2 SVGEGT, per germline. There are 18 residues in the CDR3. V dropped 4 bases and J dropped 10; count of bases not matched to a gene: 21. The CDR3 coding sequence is TGTGCCAGCAGTTTCAATACGGCTCGACTAGCGATCCGCTTAGAGCAGTTCTTC. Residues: CASSFNTARLAIRLEQFF.